This TCR beta chain was identified in a study of blood T cells in healthy people across ages (dated by TCRdb to about 2015). Study-wide context: In model experiments, template switching captured roughly one uniquely barcoded TCR beta cDNA molecule for every two T cells. Using deep sequencing normalized with unique cDNA molecular identifiers, the study measured how TCR beta repertoire diversity changes with age. Four age groups were formed from the donors: young (average approximately 15 years), middle-aged (approximately 41), aged (around 68) and long-lived (around 80). To avoid experimental bias, donors of different ages were distributed randomly across sequencing lanes. The study analyzed two additional independent replicas of 1 million unique cDNA reads from the same blood draw for two donors, one aged 18 to 30 and one aged 80 or older.

General conclusions and limits of the study: Compared with the aged group, the long-lived group had more naive CD4+ T cells, fewer expanded clones and increased TCR diversity, suggesting age selection. The percentage of naive T cells measured by flow cytometry correlated strongly with observed TCR beta diversity. Estimates of total diversity from one million sequenced T cells were regarded as lower bounds and underestimates. The CMV infection status of donors was not known, potentially confounding age-related changes in expanded clonotypes. Observed TCR beta diversity per million T cells fell roughly linearly with age, and a significant reduction was already apparent by age around 40. Bulk unsorted PBMC profiling prevented conclusive comparison of naive and antigen-experienced compartments.

Systemically healthy Caucasian individuals from Russia, 39 in total and aged roughly 6 to 95 years, were included as donors. Each donor gave 9.5 to 10 milliliters of peripheral blood, drawn into EDTA-treated Vacutainer tubes. Ficoll-Paque density-gradient centrifugation was used to isolate PBMCs, with at least 7 million per sample. Trizol reagent was used to extract total RNA from PBMCs, with at least 5.5 micrograms per sample. The percentages of naive CD45RAhigh/CD27high T cells were determined by flow cytometry on a PBMC aliquot from every donor. As encoded in the germline V gene (reference sequence), CDR1 is DFQATT while CDR2 is SNEGSKA. The CDR3 numbers 14 residues from cysteine through phenylalanine. Only the CDR3 region is kept as DNA, spanning 42 bases read in frame from base 1. V drops 2 bases and J drops 0 bases, leaving 10 bases in between. This clonotype occurred a few times. Its antigen remains undetermined. Base qualities are not recorded, but no much larger clone differs from it by a single base.

The method behind the library was 5' RACE. The sample was run on an Illumina HiSeq 2500. A second PCR of about 6 to 11 cycles was run with a J-beta primer mix and a sample-barcoded 5' primer. A unique molecular identifier was introduced onto each TCR beta cDNA molecule by a template-switch 5' adaptor carrying 12 random nucleotides. Each sample yielded at least 2.5 million CDR3-containing paired-end reads. First-strand cDNA synthesis was performed from all RNA using the Mint cDNA synthesis kit, with priming by a TRBC-specific oligonucleotide. Following uracil-DNA glycosylase treatment, all cDNA underwent a first 18-cycle PCR with the universal primers M1SS and BC2_uni_R. As for the original processing: Each sample was normalized by randomly selecting 1 million high-quality reads, each carrying a distinct molecular identifier. Reads with shared molecular identifiers were discarded instead of being binned into consensus sequences. MiTCR, set to a Q25 quality threshold and the strictest error-elimination algorithm, was used for CDR3 identification, clonotype clustering and error correction. A nonparametric unseen species model with Euler transformation was used to estimate lower-bound total TCR beta diversity. Starting from the raw public reads, TCRdb applied fastp trimming at Q25, assembled clones with MiXCR and retained in-frame beta chains. For every CDR3 protein sequence, its rows merge into one entry that carries the most common genes and DNA. The V and J calls shown here were made by TCRdb, not taken from the authors' results. In this sample the table shows 2 million or so distinct CDR3 sequences, less than 50% of which occur a single time. The ten largest clones capture around 2.1% of the sample.

The clonotype comes from a middle-aged woman in good health. Sequencing was done on a sample of blood. The chain uses TRBV20-1 and TRBJ2-5; too little of a D gene remains to name it. The DNA reads TGCAGTGCTAGACCCCCGCGAGACCAAGAGACCCAGTACTTC. Translated, it gives CSARPPRDQETQYF.